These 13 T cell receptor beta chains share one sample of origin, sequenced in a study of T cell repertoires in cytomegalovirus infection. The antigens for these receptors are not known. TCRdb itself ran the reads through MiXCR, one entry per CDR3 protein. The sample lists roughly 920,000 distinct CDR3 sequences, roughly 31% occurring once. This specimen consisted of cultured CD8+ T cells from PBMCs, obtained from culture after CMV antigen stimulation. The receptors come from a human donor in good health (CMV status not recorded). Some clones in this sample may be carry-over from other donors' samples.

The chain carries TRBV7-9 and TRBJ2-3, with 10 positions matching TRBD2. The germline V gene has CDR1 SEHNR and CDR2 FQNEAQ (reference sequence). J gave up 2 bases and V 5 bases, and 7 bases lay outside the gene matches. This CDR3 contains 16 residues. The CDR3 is CASSLTSGDFTDTQYF. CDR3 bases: TGTGCCAGCAGCCTTACTAGCGGGGACTTCACAGATACGCAGTATTTT.

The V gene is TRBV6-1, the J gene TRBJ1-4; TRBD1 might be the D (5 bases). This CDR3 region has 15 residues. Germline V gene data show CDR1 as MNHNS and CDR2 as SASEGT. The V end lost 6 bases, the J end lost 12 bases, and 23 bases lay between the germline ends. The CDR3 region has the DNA TGTGCCAGCAGGCCACTGGGGAATAGGGACGATCAACTGTTTTTT. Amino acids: CASRPLGNRDDQLFF.

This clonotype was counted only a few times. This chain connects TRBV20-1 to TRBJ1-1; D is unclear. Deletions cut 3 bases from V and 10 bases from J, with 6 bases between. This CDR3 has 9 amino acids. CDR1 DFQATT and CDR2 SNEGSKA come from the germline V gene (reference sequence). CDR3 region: CSASPTAFF. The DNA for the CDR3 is TGCAGTGCTAGCCCGACAGCTTTCTTT.

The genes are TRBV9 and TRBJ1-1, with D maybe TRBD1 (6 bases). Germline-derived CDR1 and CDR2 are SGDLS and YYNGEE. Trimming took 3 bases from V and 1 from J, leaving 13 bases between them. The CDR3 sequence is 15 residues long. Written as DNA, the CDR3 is TGTGCCAGCAGCGCCCCCGGGACACCGAACACTGAAGCTTTCTTT. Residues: CASSAPGTPNTEAFF.

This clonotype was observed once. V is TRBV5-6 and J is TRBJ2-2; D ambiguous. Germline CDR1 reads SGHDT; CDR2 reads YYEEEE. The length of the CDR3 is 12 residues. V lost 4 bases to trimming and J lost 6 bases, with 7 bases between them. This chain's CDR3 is CASSGISGELFF. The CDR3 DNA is TGTGCCAGCAGCGGGATTTCCGGGGAGCTGTTTTTT.

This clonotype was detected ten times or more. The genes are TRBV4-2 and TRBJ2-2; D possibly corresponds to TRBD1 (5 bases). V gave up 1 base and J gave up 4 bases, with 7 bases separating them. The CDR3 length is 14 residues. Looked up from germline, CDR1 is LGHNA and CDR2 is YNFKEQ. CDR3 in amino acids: CASSQGQLTGELFF. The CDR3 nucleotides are TGTGCCAGCAGCCAAGGACAGCTCACCGGGGAGCTGTTTTTT.

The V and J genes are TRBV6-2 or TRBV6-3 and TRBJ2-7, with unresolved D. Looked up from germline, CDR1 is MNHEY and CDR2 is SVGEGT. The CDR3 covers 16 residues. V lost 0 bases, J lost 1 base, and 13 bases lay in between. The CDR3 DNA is TGTGCCAGCAGTTACTCAATTTTACGCCCGTCCTACGAGCAGTACGTC. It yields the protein CASSYSILRPSYEQYV.

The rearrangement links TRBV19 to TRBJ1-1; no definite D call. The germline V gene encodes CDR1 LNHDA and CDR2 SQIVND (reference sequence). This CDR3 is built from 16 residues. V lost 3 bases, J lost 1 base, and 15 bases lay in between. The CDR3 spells CASSILGVQSNTEAFF. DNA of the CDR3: TGTGCCAGTAGTATTCTTGGGGTTCAGTCGAACACTGAAGCTTTCTTT.

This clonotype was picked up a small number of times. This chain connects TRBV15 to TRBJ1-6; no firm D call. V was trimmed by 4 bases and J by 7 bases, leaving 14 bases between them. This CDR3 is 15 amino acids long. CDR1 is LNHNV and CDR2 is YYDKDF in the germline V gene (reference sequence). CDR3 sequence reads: CATSMASPFNSPLHF. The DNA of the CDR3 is TGTGCCACCAGCATGGCGTCCCCTTTCAATTCACCCCTCCACTTT.

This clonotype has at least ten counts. CDR3 sequence: CASSRAYEQYF. The CDR3 coding sequence is TGTGCCAGCAGCCGGGCCTACGAGCAGTACTTC. The gene calls are TRBV12-3 or TRBV12-4 and TRBJ2-7; no reliable D call. V lost 6 bases, J lost 2 bases, and 5 bases lay in between. The CDR3 has 11 residues.

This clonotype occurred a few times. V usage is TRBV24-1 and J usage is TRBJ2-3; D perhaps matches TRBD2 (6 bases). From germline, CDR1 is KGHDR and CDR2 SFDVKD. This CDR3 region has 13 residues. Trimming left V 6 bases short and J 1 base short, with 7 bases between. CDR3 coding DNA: TGTGCCACCAGTCCTAGCGGCACAGATACGCAGTATTTT. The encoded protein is CATSPSGTDTQYF.

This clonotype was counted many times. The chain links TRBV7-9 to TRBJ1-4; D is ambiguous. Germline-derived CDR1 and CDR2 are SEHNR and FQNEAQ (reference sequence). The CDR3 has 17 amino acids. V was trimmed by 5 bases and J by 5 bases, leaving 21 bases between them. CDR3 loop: CASSPIGPAAVNEKLFF. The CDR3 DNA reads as TGTGCCAGCAGCCCGATTGGCCCCGCAGCAGTAAATGAAAAACTGTTTTTT.

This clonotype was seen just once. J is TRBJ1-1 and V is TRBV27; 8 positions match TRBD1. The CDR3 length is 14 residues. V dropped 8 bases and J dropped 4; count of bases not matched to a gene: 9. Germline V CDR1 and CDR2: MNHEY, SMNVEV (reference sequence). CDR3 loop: CASVSRGPTTEAFF. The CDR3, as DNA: TGTGCCAGCGTTTCCAGGGGGCCGACCACTGAAGCTTTCTTT.